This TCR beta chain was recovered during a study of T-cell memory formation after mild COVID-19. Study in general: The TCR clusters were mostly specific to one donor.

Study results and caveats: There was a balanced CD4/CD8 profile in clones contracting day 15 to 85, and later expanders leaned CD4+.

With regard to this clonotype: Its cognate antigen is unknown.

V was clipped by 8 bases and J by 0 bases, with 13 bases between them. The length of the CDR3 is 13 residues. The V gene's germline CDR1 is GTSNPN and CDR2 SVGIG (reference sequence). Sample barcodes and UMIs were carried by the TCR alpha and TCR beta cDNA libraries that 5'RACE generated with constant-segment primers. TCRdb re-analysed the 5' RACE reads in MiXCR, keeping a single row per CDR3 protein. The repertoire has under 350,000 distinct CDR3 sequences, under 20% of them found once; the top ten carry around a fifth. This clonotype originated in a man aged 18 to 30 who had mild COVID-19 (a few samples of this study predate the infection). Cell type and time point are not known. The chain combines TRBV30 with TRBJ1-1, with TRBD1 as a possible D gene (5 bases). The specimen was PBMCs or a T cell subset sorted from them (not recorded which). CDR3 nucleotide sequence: TGTGCCGGGGACGGGGTGATGAACACTGAAGCTTTCTTT. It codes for CAGDGVMNTEAFF.